These 8 T cell receptor beta chains were sequenced from one sample in a study of blood T cell repertoires in COVID-19. Profiling relied on immunoSEQ multiplex PCR, and the TCRdb table lists in-frame clones only, not all of them. The sample shows 350,000 to 400,000 clones, 86% of them seen only once. The sequenced sample consisted of peripheral blood. The receptors were gathered from a woman aged 55-69 years with COVID-19, enrolled during active disease.

The chain combines TRBV28 with TRBJ1-2; TRBD1 aligns across 8 bases. The germline V gene encodes CDR1 MDHEN and CDR2 SYDVKM. V trimming: 6 bases; J trimming: 7 bases; junction bases outside the gene matches: 7. This CDR3 has 13 residues. The CDR3 DNA reads TGTGCCAGCAGACCCGGACAGGGCGGTGGCTACACCTTC. Translating it yields CASRPGQGGGYTF.

The chain is built from TRBV9 and TRBJ2-3; the match to TRBD2 covers 12 bases. The germline V gene encodes CDR1 SGDLS and CDR2 YYNGEE. Unmatched junction bases numbered 10, after V lost 3 bases and J lost 2 bases. CDR3 length: 18 amino acids. The CDR3 region has the DNA TGTGCCAGCAGCGGGGAGGGTACTAGCGGGGGGTTCACAGATACGCAGTATTTT. Protein: CASSGEGTSGGFTDTQYF. The whole variable domain, remainder taken from reference TRBV9 and TRBJ2-3, is DSGVTQTPKHLITATGQRVTLRCSPRSGDLSVYWYQQSLDQGLQFLIQYYNGEERAKGNILERFSAQQFPDLHSELNLSSLELGDSALYFCASSGEGTSGGFTDTQYFGPGTRLTVL.

The rearrangement uses TRBV19 and TRBJ1-5; D ambiguous. This CDR3 spans 14 amino acids. The V end was cut by 10 bases, the J end by 5 bases, with 18 bases between. CDR1 is LNHDA, CDR2 SQIVND, per germline (reference sequence). The CDR3 nucleotides are TGTGCCACCGACGTCGCGGGGTCCTATCAGCCCCAGCATTTT. This translates into CATDVAGSYQPQHF.

The chain links TRBV5-4 to TRBJ2-5, with 12 positions matching TRBD2. The junction had 6 bases not matched to a gene; V was cut back by 4 bases and J by 2 bases. There are 16 residues in the CDR3. The germline V gene encodes CDR1 SGHNT and CDR2 YYREEE (reference sequence). CDR3 residues: CASSPGLAGSQETQYF. As DNA, the CDR3 is TGTGCCAGCAGCCCCGGACTAGCGGGGAGTCAAGAGACCCAGTACTTC.

J is TRBJ1-3 and V is TRBV7-3; D unresolved. The CDR3 contains 16 residues. Germline V CDR1 and CDR2: SGHTA, FQGTGA. Trimming shortened V by 5 bases and J by 1 base, and 15 bases separated the two germline ends. For the CDR3, the DNA is TGTGCCAGCAGCCCCTTGGGTGAGGTATCTGGAAACACCATATATTTT. It encodes CASSPLGEVSGNTIYF.

This chain joins TRBV5-1 and TRBJ2-3; tentative D call: TRBD1 (5 bases). This CDR3 is 13 amino acids long. The V and J ends lost 1 base and 4 bases respectively, with 7 bases between them. Germline V CDR1 and CDR2: SGHRS, YFSETQ. CDR3: CASSLLGADTQYF. The CDR3 DNA follows: TGCGCCAGCAGCTTGCTAGGGGCAGATACGCAGTATTTT.

The chain's CDR3 is CASSSGGQGVIGYTF. The CDR3 DNA sequence: TGCGCCAGCAGCTCCGGTGGGCAGGGGGTCATTGGCTACACCTTC. The chain is built from TRBV5-1 and TRBJ1-2; 7 bases are a match to TRBD1. J lost 7 bases, V lost 3 bases, and 12 bases had no gene match. Germline CDR1 and CDR2: SGHRS and YFSETQ. This CDR3 is built from 15 residues.

This chain uses TRBV28 with TRBJ1-2, with a possible D match to TRBD1 (5 bases). V gave up 6 bases and J gave up 1 base, with 15 bases separating them. The length of the CDR3 is 15 residues. CDR1 is MDHEN, CDR2 SYDVKM, per germline. This CDR3 is CASSPRKTVNYGYTF. CDR3 DNA sequence: TGTGCCAGCAGCCCTAGAAAGACAGTTAACTATGGCTACACCTTC.